This is a list of T cell receptor beta chains from one sample in a study of blood T cell repertoires in COVID-19. Some clones are missing from TCRdb's copy, which holds only in-frame ones; the method was immunoSEQ multiplex PCR. The repertoire holds roughly 220,000 clones, roughly 80% seen once, with 5.5% in the top ten. Source material: peripheral blood. Source of these receptors: a woman in her sixties or seventies with acute or convalescent COVID-19. Each CDR3 is given with its conserved first and last residue. A D gene is named only where the DNA matches it firmly. Where a row states a size, it is once, few, many or the class of an expanded clone; other rows omit it.

clone_size | j_call | v_call | d_call | cdr3_nt | cdr3_aa
many | TRBJ1-1 | TRBV4-1 | TRBD1 | TGCGCCAGCAGCCAAGATAATCTCGAGGGGGCCAGACTGAACACTGAAGCTTTCTTT | CASSQDNLEGARLNTEAFF
. | TRBJ1-5 | TRBV5-1 | . | TGCGCCAGCAGCTTGGATCGGGGGCAGCCCCAGCATTTT | CASSLDRGQPQHF
few | TRBJ2-7 | TRBV16 | TRBD2 | TGTGCCAGCAGCCAATCGGCGGGGGACTACGAGCAGTACTTC | CASSQSAGDYEQYF
. | TRBJ2-7 | TRBV5-1 | TRBD2 | TGCGCCAGCAGCTTGGTCGGCGGGAGAGGTTACGAGCAGTACTTC | CASSLVGGRGYEQYF
once | TRBJ2-7 | TRBV24-1 | TRBD1 | TGTGCCACAGGACAGGGTTACGAGCAGTACTTC | CATGQGYEQYF
. | TRBJ2-2 | TRBV5-1 | TRBD2 | TGCGCCAGCAGCTTGGACCTCGCGGGGGGCCGGGCCGGGGAGCTGTTTTTT | CASSLDLAGGRAGELFF
. | TRBJ1-5 | TRBV7-3 | . | TGTGCCAGCAGCTTAACACCGGATCAGCCCCAGCATTTT | CASSLTPDQPQHF
. | TRBJ1-5 | TRBV30 | TRBD1 | TGTGCCTGGAGTGTACAGGGACAGGAGCATCATTTT | CAWSVQGQEHHF
. | TRBJ1-1 | TRBV7-9 | . | TGTGCCAGCAGCTCCGAGTACTCGGAAGCTTTCTTT | CASSSEYSEAFF
. | TRBJ1-2 | TRBV5-1 | . | TGCGCCAGCAGCTCCGGATCTACTACTAACTATGGCTACACCTTC | CASSSGSTTNYGYTF